These 2 T cell receptor beta chains were sequenced from one sample in a study of neurological immune-mediated disorders. One entry per CDR3 protein, called by TCRdb with MiXCR from the 5' RACE reads. The data hold roughly 53,000 distinct CDR3 sequences, with approximately 8.4% observed a single time. Time point described: longitudinal time-point 3. The material sequenced was PBMCs. Receptor source: a woman between 40 and 50 years old in good health.

This clonotype was detected many times. This chain connects TRBV29-1 to TRBJ2-2; D might be TRBD1 (6 bases). Germline loops: CDR1 SQVTM, CDR2 ANQGSEA. V lost 1 base and J lost 4, with 7 bases in between. This CDR3 spans 13 amino acids. This CDR3 reads CSVEGGGTGELFF. CDR3 coding DNA: TGCAGCGTTGAAGGAGGGGGCACCGGGGAGCTGTTTTTT.

This clonotype has a count of ten or more. J is TRBJ1-1 and V is TRBV10-3, with D perhaps TRBD1 (6 bases). This CDR3 contains 14 residues. The V and J ends lost 10 bases and 4 bases respectively, with 19 bases between them. Per the germline V gene, CDR1 is ENHRY and CDR2 is SYGVKD. The CDR3 loop reads CATDPQGGVTEAFF. In DNA, the CDR3 is TGTGCCACCGACCCACAGGGAGGGGTCACTGAAGCTTTCTTT.